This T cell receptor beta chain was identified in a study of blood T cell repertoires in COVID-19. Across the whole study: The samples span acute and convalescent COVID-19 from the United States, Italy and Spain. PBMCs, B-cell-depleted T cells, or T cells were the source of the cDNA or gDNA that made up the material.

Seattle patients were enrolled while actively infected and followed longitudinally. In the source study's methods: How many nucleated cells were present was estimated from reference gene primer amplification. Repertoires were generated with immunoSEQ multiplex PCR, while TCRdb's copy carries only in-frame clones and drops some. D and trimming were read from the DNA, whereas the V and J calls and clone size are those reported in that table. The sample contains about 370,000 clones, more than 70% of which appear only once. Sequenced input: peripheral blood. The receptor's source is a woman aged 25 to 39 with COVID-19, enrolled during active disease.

The CDR3 DNA sequence: TGTGCCTGGAGTGAAAAGGGACTAGCACACTACAATGAGCAGTTCTTC. Amino acids: CAWSEKGLAHYNEQFF. V usage is TRBV30 and J usage is TRBJ2-1; TRBD2 matches at 9 bases. The CDR3 length is 16 residues. V shed 1 base and J 3 bases; nucleotides not matched to a gene: 7. From germline, CDR1 is GTSNPN and CDR2 SVGIG (reference sequence).